Below, 25 T cell receptor beta chains from the same sample are listed, as sequenced in a study of blood T cells in healthy people across ages. Primers used in a second PCR of roughly 6 to 12 cycles were a sample-barcoded 5' primer and a J-beta primer mix. TCRdb reanalysed the 5' RACE reads using MiXCR and keeps one entry per CDR3 protein. The data contain fewer than 1.5 million distinct CDR3 sequences, approximately 38% of them singletons. Specimen: blood. All receptors derive from a woman between 18 and 29 years old in good health.

This chain connects TRBV5-1 to TRBJ1-2, with 10 positions matching TRBD1. Per the germline V gene, CDR1 is SGHRS and CDR2 is YFSETQ. The CDR3 spans 16 residues. The J segment lost 5 bases and the V segment lost 2 bases, leaving 9 bases of the junction unmatched. The CDR3 reads CASSLRDRGASYGYTF. Here the CDR3 DNA reads TGCGCCAGCAGCTTAAGGGACAGGGGCGCCTCTTATGGCTACACCTTC.

This clonotype was detected a few times. V is TRBV10-3 and J is TRBJ1-2; D is undetermined. The CDR3 totals 14 residues. The germline V gene has CDR1 ENHRY and CDR2 SYGVKD. V was shortened by 4 bases and J by 0 bases, with 9 bases between the two germline ends. CDR3 DNA: TGTGCCATCAGTGGGGCGGAAGCTAACTATGGCTACACCTTC. Its protein is CAISGAEANYGYTF.

The chain has TRBV11-2 and TRBJ2-4, with a tentative D call TRBD2 (5 bases). The CDR3 sequence is 16 residues long. CDR1 and CDR2 from the germline V gene are SGHAT and FQNNGV. With 5 bases removed from V and 3 bases from J, the gap between germline ends came to 17 bases. For the CDR3, the DNA is TGTGCCAGCAGCGGTCTAGCAAGTCTTGGCAAAAACATTCAGTACTTC. Translation gives CASSGLASLGKNIQYF.

Remarks on this clonotype: An end of the junction does not agree with germline; a read error may underlie this. V usage is TRBV12-3 or TRBV12-4 and J usage is TRBJ2-7, with D hard to call. The length of the CDR3 is 14 residues. The DNA for the CDR3 is TGTGCTAGCAGTTTAGGGCGCGGAGTCAAAGAGCAGTACTTC. Its translation is CASSLGRGVKEQYF.

The genes are TRBV2 and TRBJ2-7; the D gene could be TRBD1 or TRBD2 (5 bases each). Trimming left V 6 bases short and J 2 bases short, with 14 bases between. From germline, CDR1 is SNHLY and CDR2 FYNNEI. This CDR3 region has 14 residues. The CDR3, as DNA: TGTGCCAGCAGGGACCGGGACGGTACCTACGAGCAGTACTTC. Translating gives CASRDRDGTYEQYF.

This clonotype was recorded at least ten times. The chain has TRBV12-3 or TRBV12-4 and TRBJ1-2, with 9 nucleotides matching TRBD1. There are 13 residues in the CDR3. V shed 2 bases, J shed 6 bases, and the junction held 1 base outside the gene matches. The CDR3 coding sequence is TGTGCCAGCAGTTTATGGGACAGGGATGGCTACACCTTC. As protein: CASSLWDRDGYTF.

The V call is TRBV6-5, the J call TRBJ1-1; the D is unclear. Germline lookup yields CDR1 MNHEY and CDR2 SVGAGI. Trimming removed 5 bases at V and 1 base at J, with 8 bases between. The CDR3 contains 13 residues. The CDR3 bases are TGTGCCAGCAGTGATCGAACGAACACTGAAGCTTTCTTT. Translation: CASSDRTNTEAFF.

The genes are TRBV6-1 and TRBJ2-7; possible D gene TRBD1, 6 bases. The J call is uncertain, as TRBJ2-5 better fits the DNA end. Germline assignment: CDR1 MNHNS and CDR2 SASEGT. The CDR3 totals 12 residues. The CDR3, as DNA: TGTGCCACCTTCCAGGGGCGGGTGACCCAGTACTTC. Amino acids: CATFQGRVTQYF.

There are a few counts of this clonotype. The chain uses TRBV6-5 and TRBJ2-7; no definite D call. Germline loops: CDR1 MNHEY, CDR2 SVGAGI. Trimming pared 0 bases from V and 2 bases from J, leaving 11 bases between. The CDR3 loop spans 15 amino acids. The CDR3 nucleotides read TGTGCCAGCAGTTACTCAGGAGACCGAACCTACGAGCAGTACTTC. This encodes CASSYSGDRTYEQYF.

The gene calls are TRBV5-1 and TRBJ2-5; 9 nucleotides match TRBD2. V lost 4 bases and J lost 2; bases outside the gene matches: 12. Germline CDR1 is SGHRS and CDR2 is YFSETQ. The CDR3 extends over 17 amino acids. The CDR3 reads CASSLEGLAGLQETQYF. The CDR3 nucleotides read TGCGCCAGCAGCCTGGAAGGGCTAGCGGGGCTACAAGAGACCCAGTACTTC.

The sample holds a few counts of this clonotype. The genes are TRBV20-1 and TRBJ1-6, with a weak D call TRBD1 (6 bases). Germline CDR1 DFQATT, CDR2 SNEGSKA (reference sequence). The CDR3 is 18 amino acids. V was clipped by 3 bases and J by 5 bases, with 23 bases between them. This CDR3 is CSASRGYPGGVDNSPLHF. The CDR3 DNA is TGCAGTGCTAGTAGAGGTTATCCGGGGGGCGTAGATAATTCACCCCTCCACTTT.

In its sample, this clonotype was seen a few times. V usage is TRBV4-1 and J usage is TRBJ2-5; TRBD2 is a possible D gene (6 bases). In germline, CDR1 is MGHRA, CDR2 YSYEKL. V shed 2 bases and J shed 5 bases, with 15 bases lying between them. The length of the CDR3 is 15 residues. Here the CDR3 DNA reads TGCGCCAGCAGCCAATATGGAGGGACCGGGGAGACCCAGTACTTC. Translating it yields CASSQYGGTGETQYF.

Notes on this clonotype: The junction does not match germline at one end; this may be a read error. The chain joins TRBV3-1 to TRBJ1-1; D possibly corresponds to TRBD1 (5 bases). There are 15 residues in the CDR3. The germline gives CDR1 LGHDT, CDR2 YNNKEL (reference sequence). The CDR3 DNA is TGTGCCAGCAGCCCCACCTGGGGGATGAACACTGAATCTTTCTTT. Translation gives CASSPTWGMNTESFF.

The chain employs TRBV4-1 and TRBJ1-5; D is uncertain. The ends were cut back, 0 bases at V and 0 bases at J, with 9 bases in the middle. The CDR3 consists of 16 residues. Germline V lookup: CDR1 MGHRA, CDR2 YSYEKL. The CDR3 nucleotides read TGCGCCAGCAGCCAAGATCCCGGGAGTAGCAATCAGCCCCAGCATTTT. Protein product: CASSQDPGSSNQPQHF.

The chain carries TRBV5-6 and TRBJ2-1; 9 nucleotides agree with TRBD2. The germline CDR1 and CDR2 sequences are SGHDT and YYEEEE. Trimming at V came to 0 bases and at J to 8 bases, leaving 6 bases not matched to a gene. This CDR3 is 15 amino acids long. CDR3 loop: CASSLALAGIDEQFF. In DNA form, the CDR3 reads TGTGCCAGCAGCTTGGCCCTAGCGGGGATCGATGAGCAGTTCTTC.

This clonotype was counted only a few times. The chain has TRBV10-3 and TRBJ2-7; possibly TRBD1 or TRBD2 for D (5 bases each). The CDR3 covers 15 residues. Trimming cost V 6 bases and J 1 base, with 16 bases left between them. The germline gives CDR1 ENHRY, CDR2 SYGVKD. The CDR3 bases are TGTGCCATCAGCCCAAAAAGGGGACGGTCCTACGAGCAGTACTTC. Translation gives CAISPKRGRSYEQYF.

With regard to this clonotype: At one of its ends the junction is not consistent with the germline gene, which may arise from a read error. The chain combines TRBV12-3 or TRBV12-4 with TRBJ1-1, with D possibly being TRBD1 (6 bases). There are 14 residues in the CDR3. This CDR3 reads CAGSLGARGTEAFF. In DNA, the CDR3 is TGTGCCGGCAGTTTGGGAGCCAGGGGAACTGAAGCTTTCTTT.

Worth noting for this clonotype: A read error may be the cause here, since a much bigger clone is one base away. The CDR3: CASSQENSYEQFF. The DNA for the CDR3 is TGTGCCAGCAGCCAAGAAAATTCCTACGAGCAGTTCTTC. The genes are TRBV3-1 and TRBJ2-1, with D unclear. V was trimmed by 0 bases and J by 10 bases, leaving 10 bases between them. This CDR3 is 13 amino acids long. Germline V CDR1 and CDR2: LGHDT, YNNKEL (reference sequence).

This clonotype was seen many times. The chain has TRBV4-1 and TRBJ1-6; 7 bases agree with TRBD1. V lost 4 bases and J lost 0; bases outside the gene matches: 6. This CDR3 contains 17 residues. CDR1 and CDR2 from the germline V gene are MGHRA and YSYEKL. Written as DNA, the CDR3 is TGCGCCAGCAGCCCCAAGGGGGACAGCTCCTATAATTCACCCCTCCACTTT. Its translation: CASSPKGDSSYNSPLHF.

The V gene is TRBV25-1, the J gene TRBJ1-3; D is possibly TRBD1 (6 bases). The CDR3 consists of 16 residues. Germline assignment: CDR1 MGHDK and CDR2 SYGVNS. V was clipped by 3 bases and J by 0 bases, with 12 bases between them. CDR3 protein: CASSDPRDNSGNTIYF. As DNA, the CDR3 is TGTGCCAGCAGTGACCCACGGGACAACTCTGGAAACACCATATATTTT.

Details on this clonotype: Since a much larger clone is just one base distant, this may be a read error. The chain couples TRBV12-3 or TRBV12-4 to TRBJ2-2; D ambiguous. CDR3 length: 13 residues. The V gene lost 5 bases and the J gene lost 2 bases, with 6 bases spanning the gap. This chain's CDR3 is CASSVYNTGELFF. The CDR3 DNA is TGTGCCAGCAGTGTTTACAACACCGGGGAGCTGTTTTTT.

The CDR3 DNA follows: TGTGCCAGCAGACCCACAGGGGCCCTCAATCAGCCCCAGCATTTT. This encodes CASRPTGALNQPQHF. The V call is TRBV12-3 or TRBV12-4, the J call TRBJ1-5; the match to TRBD1 covers 7 bases. Trimming took 6 bases from V and 3 from J; bases not matched to a gene: 8. CDR3 length: 15 residues.

This sequence joins TRBV29-1 and TRBJ1-1; D call uncertain. Trimming removed 8 bases from V and 6 bases from J, with 16 bases in between. There are 12 residues in the CDR3. The V gene's germline CDR1 is SQVTM and CDR2 ANQGSEA. CDR3 sequence: CSSAFDMAEAFF. The CDR3 DNA sequence: TGCAGCTCCGCATTTGATATGGCTGAAGCTTTCTTT.

V usage is TRBV19 and J usage is TRBJ1-4; TRBD1 matches 9 bases. This CDR3 is 14 amino acids long. V lost 10 bases, J lost 8 bases, and 11 bases stayed unmatched. Germline V lookup: CDR1 LNHDA, CDR2 SQIVND (reference sequence). The CDR3 sequence is CATARDRGREKLFF. DNA of the CDR3: TGTGCCACCGCGAGAGACAGGGGGAGGGAAAAACTGTTTTTT.

CDR3 DNA sequence: TGTGCCAGCAGCCAAGAGTACAGCTATGGCTACACCTTC. As protein: CASSQEYSYGYTF. The chain joins TRBV14 to TRBJ1-2; D is unresolved. This CDR3 has 13 residues. Trimming took off 0 bases at V and 4 bases at J, with 6 bases between the two ends. Germline-derived CDR1 and CDR2 are SGHDN and FVKESK.